The present TCR beta chain was sequenced within a study of early T cells in non-severe SARS-CoV-2 infection. The CDR3 is 13 amino acids. The V segment lost 5 bases and the J segment 7 bases; nucleotides outside the gene matches: 8. Germline V lookup: CDR1 DFQATT, CDR2 SNEGSKA (reference sequence). Unique molecular identifiers were attached to individual cDNA molecules. TCRdb reprocessed the 5' RACE reads with MiXCR, giving one entry per CDR3 protein. The sample lists fewer than 100,000 distinct CDR3 sequences, around 17% occurring once. Specimen: whole blood. The genes are TRBV20-1 and TRBJ2-7; TRBD2 agrees at 10 bases. The sequence was obtained from an adult who was a healthcare worker with PCR-confirmed SARS-CoV-2 infection or an uninfected control (not recorded which). CDR3: CSAFGLAEGEQYF. The CDR3 DNA is TGCAGTGCTTTCGGACTAGCGGAAGGTGAGCAGTACTTC.